This T cell receptor (beta chain) was recorded in a study of shared clonotypes between healthy human individuals. Generated by immunoSEQ multiplex PCR, the TCRdb table keeps only in-frame clones and is missing some. The top ten hold more than 0.55% of the sample, which has about 1.1 million clones, around 82% seen once. In germline, CDR1 is MNHEY, CDR2 SVGAGI. CDR3 length: 14 residues. V dropped 6 bases and J dropped 8; count of bases not matched to a gene: 9. This sequence joins TRBV6-5 and TRBJ2-1; 8 bases line up with TRBD2. The clonotype was recovered from a man aged 18 to 29 in good health. Some clones in this sample may be carry-over from other donors' samples. The sample was memory CD4+ T cells from PBMCs. The sample's subset: CD45RA-negative fraction. The CDR3 loop reads CASSPGLVRDEQFF. The CDR3 DNA reads TGTGCCAGCAGCCCGGGACTAGTTAGGGATGAGCAGTTCTTC.